What follows is one TCR beta chain and its context. Its antigen is not known. The repertoire was sequenced with immunoSEQ multiplex PCR; TCRdb's copy has only in-frame clones and lacks some. Of around 160,000 clones in the sample, roughly 88% were seen once. The source of the sample is a study of T cell responses to AZD1222 COVID-19 vaccine. CDR1 and CDR2 (germline): LNHNV, YYDKDF (reference sequence). Trimming pared 8 bases from V and 2 bases from J, leaving 6 bases between. CDR3 length: 11 amino acids. Notes on the study in general: An increase in Spike-specific TCR breadth and depth was observed after two AZD1222 doses.

J is TRBJ1-1 and V is TRBV15; D is uncertain. The material was peripheral blood, obtained on day 0 of AZD1222 vaccination. This TCR derives from an adult in good health. The CDR3 sequence: CATQVNTEAFF. CDR3 nucleotides: TGTGCCACCCAAGTTAACACTGAAGCTTTCTTT.